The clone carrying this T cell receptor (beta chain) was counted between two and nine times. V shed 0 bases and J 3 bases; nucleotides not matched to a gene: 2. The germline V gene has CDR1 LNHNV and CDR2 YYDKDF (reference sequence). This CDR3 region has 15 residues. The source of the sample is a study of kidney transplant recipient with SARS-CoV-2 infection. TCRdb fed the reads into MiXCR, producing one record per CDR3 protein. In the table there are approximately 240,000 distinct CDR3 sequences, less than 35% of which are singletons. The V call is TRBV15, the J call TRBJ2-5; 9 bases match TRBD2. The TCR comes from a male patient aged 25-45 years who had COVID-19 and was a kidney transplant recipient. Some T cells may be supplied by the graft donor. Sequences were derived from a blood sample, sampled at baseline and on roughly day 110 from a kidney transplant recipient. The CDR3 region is CATSREIAGEETQYF. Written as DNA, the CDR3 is TGTGCCACCAGCAGAGAAATAGCGGGAGAAGAGACCCAGTACTTC.